These 32 T cell receptor beta chains were sequenced from one sample in a study of blood T cell repertoires in COVID-19. Sequencing used immunoSEQ multiplex PCR; TCRdb keeps in-frame clones, though not all of them. The repertoire holds roughly 160,000 clones, almost 85% seen once, with 2.5% to 3% in the top ten. The sequencing sample was made of peripheral blood. All receptors derive from a woman of 80 years or more with COVID-19, enrolled during active disease.

The gene calls are TRBV27 and TRBJ1-1; TRBD1 matches 8 bases. V trimming: 3 bases; J trimming: 4 bases; junction bases outside the gene matches: 10. CDR1 and CDR2 from the germline V gene are MNHEY and SMNVEV (reference sequence). The CDR3 runs 16 residues. The CDR3 reads CASSFSQGAGATEAFF. DNA for the CDR3: TGTGCCAGCAGTTTCTCTCAGGGGGCGGGGGCCACTGAAGCTTTCTTT.

This chain links TRBV30 with TRBJ2-7, with TRBD1 as a possible D gene (5 bases). V gave up 2 bases and J gave up 4 bases, with 9 bases separating them. Germline loops: CDR1 GTSNPN, CDR2 SVGIG (reference sequence). The CDR3 spans 12 residues. CDR3 protein: CAWSPSGYEQYF. DNA for the CDR3: TGTGCCTGGAGTCCCTCAGGGTACGAGCAGTACTTC.

The chain employs TRBV2 and TRBJ1-5; 10 nucleotides agree with TRBD1. Germline CDR1 is SNHLY and CDR2 is FYNNEI. The length of the CDR3 is 17 residues. V was clipped by 1 base and J by 3 bases; unmatched bases: 6. CDR3 sequence: CASSEGGGQGINQPQHF. CDR3 nucleotide sequence: TGTGCCAGCAGTGAAGGGGGGGGACAGGGGATCAATCAGCCCCAGCATTTT.

The chain recombines TRBV5-1 with TRBJ2-4, with 9 positions matching TRBD2. Germline V CDR1 and CDR2: SGHRS, YFSETQ. V dropped 4 bases and J dropped 5; count of bases not matched to a gene: 4. This CDR3 region has 14 residues. The CDR3 DNA sequence: TGCGCCAGCAGCCCGTTAGCGGGAGAAAACATTCAGTACTTC. It translates to CASSPLAGENIQYF.

The J gene is TRBJ2-5, the V gene TRBV5-6; the match to TRBD2 covers 14 bases. In germline, CDR1 is SGHDT, CDR2 YYEEEE. This CDR3 comprises 17 residues. Unmatched junction bases numbered 7, after V lost 6 bases and J lost 0 bases. CDR3 region: CASTGTSGRTYQETQYF. DNA for the CDR3: TGTGCCAGCACCGGGACTAGCGGGAGAACGTACCAAGAGACCCAGTACTTC. The entire variable domain, with the rest obtained from reference TRBV5-6 and TRBJ2-5, is as follows: DAGVTQSPTHLIKTRGQQVTLRCSPKSGHDTVSWYQQALGQGPQFIFQYYEEEERQRGNFPDRFSGHQFPNYSSELNVNALLLGDSALYLCASTGTSGRTYQETQYFGPGTRLLVL.

This chain uses TRBV28 with TRBJ1-1; D perhaps matches TRBD1 (6 bases). This CDR3 spans 11 amino acids. Looked up from germline, CDR1 is MDHEN and CDR2 is SYDVKM. V lost 6 bases and J 10 bases, leaving 12 bases between the germline ends. CDR3 sequence: CASRHRVGAFF. CDR3 nucleotide sequence: TGTGCCAGCAGGCACAGGGTAGGAGCTTTCTTT.

The table lists this clone with a count of one. V is TRBV5-1 and J is TRBJ1-1; maybe TRBD1 (5 bases). CDR1 and CDR2 (germline): SGHRS, YFSETQ. Trimming pared 2 bases from V and 0 bases from J, leaving 11 bases between. The CDR3 extends over 15 amino acids. This chain's CDR3 is CASSFPGGVNTEAFF. CDR3 sequence (DNA): TGCGCCAGCAGCTTCCCCGGGGGGGTGAACACTGAAGCTTTCTTT.

The J gene is TRBJ1-2, the V gene TRBV7-2, with D tentatively TRBD1 (5 bases). Germline loops: CDR1 SGHTA, CDR2 FQGNSA. V was trimmed by 3 bases and J by 0 bases, leaving 20 bases between them. This CDR3 contains 18 residues. The CDR3 DNA follows: TGTGCCAGCAGCTTCAGGTATCAGGGAGGAAAGACTAACTATGGCTACACCTTC. Amino acids: CASSFRYQGGKTNYGYTF. Complete variable domain (other parts from reference TRBV7-2 and TRBJ1-2): GAGVSQSPSNKVTEKGKDVELRCDPISGHTALYWYRQSLGQGLEFLIYFQGNSAPDKSGLPSDRFSAERTGGSVSTLTIQRTQQEDSAVYLCASSFRYQGGKTNYGYTFGSGTRLTVV.

The chain is built from TRBV10-3 and TRBJ1-2; the match to TRBD1 covers 9 bases. CDR1 and CDR2 (germline): ENHRY, SYGVKD. This CDR3 is built from 16 residues. Germline trimming cut 6 bases from V and 3 bases from J; bases unmatched to any gene: 11. CDR3 DNA: TGTGCCATCAGATCAACCGGGACAGGGTGGGACTATGGCTACACCTTC. This translates into CAIRSTGTGWDYGYTF.

DNA of the CDR3: TGCGCCAGCAGTCAATCCCCAGGGGGCCCCTCCTACGAGCAGTACTTC. Residues: CASSQSPGGPSYEQYF. J is TRBJ2-7 and V is TRBV23-1; 8 nucleotides agree with TRBD1. TRBV23-1 is labeled an ORF, and its function is uncertain. V lost 0 bases and J lost 0; bases outside the gene matches: 4. The length of the CDR3 is 16 residues.

J is TRBJ2-1 and V is TRBV7-8, with a weak D call TRBD1 (6 bases). The CDR3 consists of 14 residues. CDR1 and CDR2 from the germline V gene are SGHVS and FQNEAQ. V lost 2 bases to trimming and J lost 8 bases, with 13 bases between them. The CDR3 sequence: CASSLQQGFHEQFF. The DNA for the CDR3 is TGTGCCAGCAGCTTACAACAGGGCTTCCATGAGCAGTTCTTC.

On this clone itself: Other DNA sequences from this sample encode an identical CDR3 as well. The rearrangement links TRBV24-1 to TRBJ2-5; D is unclear. The CDR3 sequence is 13 residues long. V lost 2 bases, J lost 5 bases, and 8 bases lay in between. From germline, CDR1 is KGHDR and CDR2 SFDVKD. CDR3 DNA sequence: TGTGCCACCAGTGATTCTCGAGTCGAGACCCAGTACTTC. Protein product: CATSDSRVETQYF.

The chain carries TRBV18 and TRBJ2-4; maybe TRBD2 (5 bases). V was pared by 4 bases and J by 0 bases, with 16 bases between. The CDR3 runs 17 residues. Germline-derived CDR1 and CDR2 are KGHSH and LQKENI. CDR3: CASSQLGSSQAKNIQYF. CDR3 coding DNA: TGTGCCAGCTCACAATTGGGGAGCAGCCAAGCCAAAAACATTCAGTACTTC.

The V call is TRBV28, the J call TRBJ1-2; D not certain. The CDR3 is 11 residues long. The ends were cut back, 8 bases at V and 4 bases at J, with 8 bases in the middle. CDR1 and CDR2 (germline): MDHEN, SYDVKM. In nucleotides, the CDR3 is TGTGCCAGCCACAGCCCCTATGGCTACACCTTC. It encodes CASHSPYGYTF.

The chain is built from TRBV6-1 and TRBJ2-3, with 14 bases identical to TRBD2. Germline V gives CDR1 MNHNS, CDR2 SASEGT. The CDR3 sequence is 16 residues long. Trimming removed 6 bases from V and 7 bases from J; junction bases left unmatched: 9. The CDR3 DNA is TGTGCCAGCAGAGAACCGGGACTAGCGGGAGCGAATACGCAGTATTTT. This codes for CASREPGLAGANTQYF.

This chain uses TRBV6-1 with TRBJ2-7, with a tentative D call TRBD1 (6 bases). The CDR3 has 19 residues. The V and J ends lost 1 base and 3 bases respectively, with 25 bases between them. Germline V gene data show CDR1 as MNHNS and CDR2 as SASEGT. The CDR3 sequence is CASSEGSGEKHRMHYEQYF. In DNA form, the CDR3 reads TGTGCCAGCAGTGAAGGGTCAGGGGAAAAACATCGAATGCACTACGAGCAGTACTTC.

The chain combines TRBV9 with TRBJ1-2; D remains ambiguous. The CDR3 totals 14 residues. CDR1 is SGDLS and CDR2 is YYNGEE in the germline V gene. V was pared by 0 bases and J by 8 bases, with 14 bases between. The CDR3 coding sequence is TGTGCCAGCAGCGTAGAGGAGGCCGAGTGGGGCTACACCTTC. Translated, it gives CASSVEEAEWGYTF.

This clone was picked up a small number of times. V and J are TRBV10-3 and TRBJ2-7, with 8 bases fitting TRBD1. The CDR3 runs to 14 residues. V was pared by 5 bases and J by 5 bases, with 8 bases of the junction left unmatched. Germline assignment: CDR1 ENHRY and CDR2 SYGVKD. The DNA of the CDR3 is TGTGCCATCAGTCCACCGGGACAGGCCAACGAGCAGTACTTC. Its protein is CAISPPGQANEQYF.

This chain uses TRBV5-1 with TRBJ2-3; weak D call: TRBD1 (6 bases). Germline assignment: CDR1 SGHRS and CDR2 YFSETQ. The CDR3 extends over 17 amino acids. The V gene lost 0 bases and the J gene lost 0 bases, with 14 bases spanning the gap. The CDR3 DNA reads TGCGCCAGCAGCTTGGGCTTCGGACAGCCAAGCACAGATACGCAGTATTTT. Translation gives CASSLGFGQPSTDTQYF.

This sequence joins TRBV4-1 and TRBJ2-3; 8 bases map to TRBD2. CDR1 MGHRA and CDR2 YSYEKL come from the germline V gene. There are 16 residues in the CDR3. V shed 4 bases and J 0 bases; nucleotides not matched to a gene: 6. This CDR3 reads CASSPASGSSTDTQYF. In DNA, the CDR3 is TGCGCCAGCAGCCCCGCCAGCGGGAGCAGCACAGATACGCAGTATTTT.

This chain connects TRBV7-2 to TRBJ2-3; 13 bases fit TRBD2. V was pared by 6 bases and J by 6 bases, with 6 bases of the junction left unmatched. Germline V gene data show CDR1 as SGHTA and CDR2 as FQGNSA. The CDR3 contains 15 residues. The CDR3 DNA reads as TGTGCCAGCAGGTCACTAGCGGGGGGGGTGGATACGCAGTATTTT. Residues: CASRSLAGGVDTQYF.

The V gene is TRBV5-1, the J gene TRBJ2-1; 10 nucleotides line up with TRBD2. V gave up 0 bases and J gave up 5 bases; unmatched junction bases: 2. This CDR3 has 15 amino acids. The germline V gene has CDR1 SGHRS and CDR2 YFSETQ. CDR3 sequence reads: CASSLGLAGNNEQFF. As DNA, the CDR3 is TGCGCCAGCAGCTTGGGACTAGCGGGCAACAATGAGCAGTTCTTC.

This clone occurred once. The rearrangement joins TRBV2 to TRBJ2-1; the D gene is possibly TRBD2 (6 bases). Germline V CDR1 and CDR2: SNHLY, FYNNEI. The CDR3 spans 12 residues. V lost 8 bases and J lost 6, with 11 bases in between. The CDR3 reads CASLLEGNEQFF. CDR3 coding DNA: TGTGCCAGCCTCTTGGAGGGCAATGAGCAGTTCTTC.

The chain has TRBV7-9 and TRBJ2-7, with 7 bases that match TRBD1. Germline V gene sequence: CDR1 SEHNR, CDR2 FQNEAQ (reference sequence). The CDR3 is made up of 14 amino acids. V trimming: 3 bases; J trimming: 0 bases; junction bases outside the gene matches: 2. CDR3 region: CASSLGDSSYEQYF. In nucleotides, the CDR3 is TGTGCCAGCAGCTTGGGGGACAGCTCCTACGAGCAGTACTTC.

The CDR3 DNA reads TGTGCCAGCAGCTTAGGGCCCTACACAGATACGCAGTATTTT. Encoded protein: CASSLGPYTDTQYF. V is TRBV13 and J is TRBJ2-3; no definite D call. In germline, CDR1 is PRHDT, CDR2 FYEKMQ (reference sequence). The CDR3 is 14 residues long. V was pared by 0 bases and J by 2 bases, with 6 bases between.

The J gene is TRBJ1-5, the V gene TRBV10-2; TRBD1 matches 8 bases. Germline values: CDR1 WSHSY, CDR2 SAAADI. V dropped 5 bases and J dropped 2; count of bases not matched to a gene: 2. The CDR3 totals 14 residues. The CDR3 DNA reads TGCGCCAGCAGTCCGACAGGGGGCAATCAGCCCCAGCATTTT. Its translation is CASSPTGGNQPQHF.

This clone is a singleton in its sample. The gene calls are TRBV18 and TRBJ2-1, with 12 bases fitting TRBD2. In germline, CDR1 is KGHSH, CDR2 LQKENI. The junction had 1 base not matched to a gene; V was cut back by 0 bases and J by 4 bases. The CDR3 is made up of 16 amino acids. This CDR3 reads CASSPPGLAGYNEQFF. DNA of the CDR3: TGTGCCAGCTCACCACCGGGACTAGCGGGTTACAATGAGCAGTTCTTC.

The chain links TRBV19 to TRBJ2-2; D perhaps matches TRBD2 (6 bases). V was cut by 5 bases and J by 1 base, with 17 bases left in between. The length of the CDR3 is 17 residues. Per the germline V gene, CDR1 is LNHDA and CDR2 is SQIVND (reference sequence). CDR3 in DNA: TGTGCCAGTAGTGCCTCTCTTGGGAGGATGAACACCGGGGAGCTGTTTTTT. Amino acids: CASSASLGRMNTGELFF. The entire variable domain, with the rest obtained from reference TRBV19 and TRBJ2-2, is as follows: DGGITQSPKYLFRKEGQNVTLSCEQNLNHDAMYWYRQDPGQGLRLIYYSQIVNDFQKGDIAEGYSVSREKKESFPLTVTSAQKNPTAFYLCASSASLGRMNTGELFFGEGSRLTVL.

The chain links TRBV18 to TRBJ1-5, with 7 bases lining up with TRBD1. Germline V gives CDR1 KGHSH, CDR2 LQKENI. The CDR3 is made up of 13 amino acids. Trimming took 6 bases from V and 7 from J; bases not matched to a gene: 6. The CDR3 DNA is TGTGCCAGCTCGTCTGACAGGGTGCAGCCCCAGCATTTT. It codes for CASSSDRVQPQHF.

The V and J genes are TRBV5-4 and TRBJ2-7; the match to TRBD2 covers 9 bases. Germline values: CDR1 SGHNT, CDR2 YYREEE (reference sequence). The V segment lost 2 bases and the J segment 4 bases; nucleotides outside the gene matches: 7. This CDR3 comprises 15 residues. CDR3 sequence: CASSFGGRAGYEQYF. In nucleotides, the CDR3 is TGTGCCAGCAGCTTCGGCGGGAGGGCCGGGTACGAGCAGTACTTC.

The rearrangement joins TRBV19 to TRBJ2-7, with a weak D call TRBD2 (6 bases). Trimming took 10 bases from V and 3 from J, leaving 10 bases between them. Germline CDR1 reads LNHDA; CDR2 reads SQIVND (reference sequence). The CDR3 is 11 residues long. Here the CDR3 reads CATGLFYEQYF. The CDR3 coding sequence is TGTGCCACGGGACTTTTCTACGAGCAGTACTTC.

The rearrangement links TRBV2 to TRBJ2-3, with D perhaps TRBD1 (6 bases). The CDR3 runs to 15 residues. Trimming cost V 5 bases and J 2 bases, with 14 bases left between them. Per the germline V gene, CDR1 is SNHLY and CDR2 is FYNNEI. The CDR3 DNA sequence: TGTGCCAGCAGTCAAACAGGGATATACACAGATACGCAGTATTTT. Its translation: CASSQTGIYTDTQYF.